Described below is a single TCR beta chain sequence and its context. The antigen is unknown. Here immunoSEQ multiplex PCR was the method, and the copy in TCRdb shows in-frame clones only, minus some. The table shows some 80,000 clones, with under 85% occurring only once. The sample originates from a study of OX40 agonist ivuxolimab in advanced cancers. Study-wide context: At 0.01 to 10 mg/kg, ivuxolimab was administered intravenously to patients every 2 weeks. Participants, roughly 80% male, averaged roughly 59 years of age, ranging from about 23 to 90.

Findings and caveats of the study: Low normalized T-cell clonal expansion was also seen in some nonresponders.

The sampling schedule covered blood at baseline, cycle 4 day 1, and cycle 7 day 1. V was pared by 4 bases and J by 3 bases, with 4 bases of the junction left unmatched. The CDR3 is made up of 14 amino acids. CDR1 LNHDA and CDR2 SQIVND come from the germline V gene (reference sequence). The material sequenced was CD4+ or CD8+ T cells sorted from blood, taken in a trial of the OX40 agonist ivuxolimab. The TCR comes from an adult with an advanced solid tumor such as melanoma, head and neck, liver or kidney cancer. The J gene is TRBJ2-3, the V gene TRBV19, with TRBD2 matching over 7 bases. CDR3 sequence: CASSSGRSTDTQYF. The CDR3, as DNA: TGTGCCAGTAGTAGCGGGAGATCGACAGATACGCAGTATTTT.